These 9 T cell receptor beta chains came from one sample sequenced in a study of blood T cells in healthy people across ages. A second roughly 6 to 11 cycle PCR used barcoded and J-beta primers. TCRdb independently ran MiXCR on the 5' RACE reads; one entry per CDR3 protein. The table has more than 650,000 distinct CDR3 sequences, roughly 24% seen once; the top ten hold about 3%. These same records also appear under a second study, on T cells of mothers and their children.

The sequenced sample consisted of blood. Every receptor here comes from a boy younger than 18 in good health.

J is TRBJ2-5 and V is TRBV2, with 11 bases matching TRBD2. CDR3 length equals 15 residues. J was trimmed by 6 bases and V by 3 bases; bases with no gene match: 6. CDR1 is SNHLY, CDR2 FYNNEI, per germline. CDR3 DNA: TGTGCCAGCAGTGAGATTAGCGGGGGGGCGAAGACCCAGTACTTC. This codes for CASSEISGGAKTQYF.

The chain combines TRBV12-3 or TRBV12-4 with TRBJ2-5, with D possibly matching TRBD2 (7 bases). The CDR3 sequence is 13 residues long. V shed 5 bases and J shed 7 bases, with 14 bases lying between them. Here the CDR3 reads CASSQGRGWTQYF. The DNA for the CDR3 is TGTGCCAGCAGTCAGGGGAGGGGATGGACCCAGTACTTC.

V usage is TRBV6-5 and J usage is TRBJ1-2, with no clear D. V lost 6 bases and J 4 bases, leaving 9 bases between the germline ends. This CDR3 has 12 amino acids. Germline V gives CDR1 MNHEY, CDR2 SVGAGI. The CDR3, as DNA: TGTGCCAGCAGACGAGGGAGCTATGGCTACACCTTC. Amino acids: CASRRGSYGYTF.

This clonotype was detected a few times. This rearrangement joins TRBV18 to TRBJ2-6; D possibly corresponds to TRBD2 (5 bases). Trimming left V 5 bases short and J 2 bases short, with 10 bases between. The CDR3 covers 15 residues. Germline V gene sequence: CDR1 KGHSH, CDR2 LQKENI. CDR3 sequence (DNA): TGTGCCAGCTCATCGGGGTTCGCTGGGGCCAACGTCCTGACTTTC. Translating it yields CASSSGFAGANVLTF.

The chain carries TRBV7-8 and TRBJ2-5; D possibly corresponds to TRBD1 (6 bases). CDR1 is SGHVS and CDR2 is FQNEAQ in the germline V gene. The CDR3 is made up of 14 amino acids. V lost 7 bases and J lost 2, with 14 bases in between. CDR3 protein: CASTPGHAQETQYF. The CDR3 DNA follows: TGTGCCAGCACCCCGGGACACGCTCAAGAGACCCAGTACTTC.

The chain combines TRBV2 with TRBJ2-2; D possibly uses TRBD1 or TRBD2 (6 bases each). Germline V gene lookup returns CDR1 SNHLY and CDR2 FYNNEI. Trimming removed 2 bases at V and 1 base at J, with 11 bases between. This CDR3 has 16 amino acids. The CDR3 loop is CASSERGAENTGELFF. For the CDR3, the DNA is TGTGCCAGCAGTGAAAGGGGGGCGGAGAACACCGGGGAGCTGTTTTTT.

The J gene is TRBJ1-2, the V gene TRBV4-1; D ambiguous. The ends were cut back, 0 bases at V and 2 bases at J, with 10 bases in the middle. Germline V gene sequence: CDR1 MGHRA, CDR2 YSYEKL. The CDR3 has 15 residues. The CDR3 bases are TGCGCCAGCAGCCAAGATCGGGAGGAAAACTATGGCTACACCTTC. Its translation: CASSQDREENYGYTF.

This chain joins TRBV12-3 or TRBV12-4 and TRBJ2-5; D tentatively fits TRBD1 or TRBD2 (5 bases each). The J call may be mistaken, given a closer DNA end match to TRBJ2-7. CDR3 length: 13 amino acids. Here the CDR3 reads CASSLRGMREQYF. For the CDR3, the DNA is TGTGCCAGCAGCCTTCGGGGCATGCGCGAGCAGTACTTC.

This CDR3 is CSVSDRNYGYTF. The CDR3 nucleotides are TGCAGCGTTTCTGACAGGAACTATGGCTACACCTTC. The chain has TRBV29-1 and TRBJ1-2; perhaps TRBD1 as D (6 bases). V lost 5 bases, J lost 2 bases, and 9 bases lay in between. The germline V gene has CDR1 SQVTM and CDR2 ANQGSEA. CDR3 length: 12 residues. The full variable domain, with the rest looked up from reference TRBV29-1 and TRBJ1-2, is SAVISQKPSRDICQRGTSLTIQCQVDSQVTMMFWYRQQPGQSLTLIATANQGSEATYESGFVIDKFPISRPNLTFSTLTVSNMSPEDSSIYLCSVSDRNYGYTFGSGTRLTVV.